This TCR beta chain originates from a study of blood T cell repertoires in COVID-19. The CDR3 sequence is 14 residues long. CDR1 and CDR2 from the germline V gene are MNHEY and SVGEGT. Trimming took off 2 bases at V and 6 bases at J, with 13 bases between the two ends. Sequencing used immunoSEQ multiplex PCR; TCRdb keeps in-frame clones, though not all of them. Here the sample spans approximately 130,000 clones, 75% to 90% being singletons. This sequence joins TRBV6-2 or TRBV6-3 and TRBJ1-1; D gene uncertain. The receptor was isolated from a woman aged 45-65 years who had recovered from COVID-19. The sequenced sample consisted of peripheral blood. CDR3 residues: CASSYRQEDPEAFF. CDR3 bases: TGTGCCAGCAGTTACAGGCAGGAAGATCCTGAAGCTTTCTTT.